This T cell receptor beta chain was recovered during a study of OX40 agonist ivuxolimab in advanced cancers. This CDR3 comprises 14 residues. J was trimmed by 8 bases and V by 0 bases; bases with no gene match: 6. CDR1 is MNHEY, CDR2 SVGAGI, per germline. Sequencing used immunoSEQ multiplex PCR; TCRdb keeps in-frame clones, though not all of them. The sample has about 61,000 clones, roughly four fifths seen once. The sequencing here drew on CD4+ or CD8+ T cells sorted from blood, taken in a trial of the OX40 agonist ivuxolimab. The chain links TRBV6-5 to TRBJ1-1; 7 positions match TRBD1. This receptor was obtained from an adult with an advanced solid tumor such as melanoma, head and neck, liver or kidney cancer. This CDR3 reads CASSYSGRGGEAFF. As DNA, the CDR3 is TGTGCCAGCAGTTACTCGGGCAGGGGGGGAGAAGCTTTCTTT.